The sequence of this T cell receptor beta chain was determined in a study of T cell responses to AZD1222 COVID-19 vaccine. Broader study findings: CD4 TCRs associated with vaccination spanned spike, dominating at 160-218 and 743-854. White British donors predominated, females outnumbered males, and clonal diversity was possibly underestimated.

This clone has just one count. Its matching antigen is unknown. TCRdb's table, derived via immunoSEQ multiplex PCR, lists solely in-frame clones and lacks some. The sample contains some 130,000 clones, about 90% of which appear only once. Trimming stripped 2 bases from V and 2 bases from J, with 16 bases between. Per the germline V gene, CDR1 is MGHRA and CDR2 is YSYEKL. This CDR3 has 16 amino acids. This chain connects TRBV4-1 to TRBJ2-7; the D is unclear. This sequence was found in an adult in good health. The starting material was peripheral blood, obtained on day 0 of AZD1222 vaccination. The CDR3 DNA is TGCGCCAGCAGCCAAAATGGGCAAGTGGGTCCCTACGAGCAGTACTTC. Protein product: CASSQNGQVGPYEQYF.